Presented here are 25 T cell receptor beta chains from one specimen sequenced in a study of blood T cell repertoires in COVID-19. Sequencing was performed with immunoSEQ multiplex PCR; in TCRdb, only in-frame clones are kept and a portion is missing. The sample has about 150,000 clones; around nine tenths are singletons. The source material was peripheral blood. Receptors were obtained from a woman between 50 and 59 years old with active or convalescent COVID-19.

The J gene is TRBJ2-2, the V gene TRBV5-1, with TRBD1 identical over 8 bases. Trimming cost V 7 bases and J 7 bases; bases outside gene matches: 9. Germline V gene sequence: CDR1 SGHRS, CDR2 YFSETQ. The CDR3 extends over 14 amino acids. This CDR3 is CASLPGGAYGELFF. In DNA, the CDR3 is TGCGCCAGCCTCCCAGGGGGCGCGTACGGGGAGCTGTTTTTT.

The CDR3 DNA follows: TGTGCCAGTACCAGACAGAATAGCAATCAGCCCCAGCATTTT. It encodes CASTRQNSNQPQHF. This sequence joins TRBV19 and TRBJ1-5; D is possibly TRBD1 (5 bases). The V end lost 7 bases, the J end lost 0 bases, and 10 bases lay between the germline ends. Germline V CDR1 and CDR2: LNHDA, SQIVND (reference sequence). CDR3 length equals 14 residues.

This clone was detected only a few times. This chain uses TRBV4-3 with TRBJ1-1; D ambiguous. CDR3 size: 15 residues. Trimming cost V 0 bases and J 4 bases, with 12 bases left between them. The germline V gene encodes CDR1 LGHNA and CDR2 YSLEER. The CDR3 DNA sequence: TGCGCCAGCAGCCAAGACCTCTCGAGCGGCACTGAAGCTTTCTTT. Translation: CASSQDLSSGTEAFF.

The genes are TRBV2 and TRBJ1-4, with D perhaps matching TRBD1 (5 bases). The V gene lost 5 bases and the J gene lost 15 bases, with 28 bases spanning the gap. Germline V CDR1 and CDR2: SNHLY, FYNNEI. The CDR3 loop spans 16 amino acids. The chain's CDR3 is CASSHTRTFTRKLMFF. The CDR3 nucleotides are TGTGCCAGCAGTCATACGAGGACATTTACTCGAAAACTAATGTTTTTT.

This clone was counted between two and nine times. The chain carries TRBV29-1 and TRBJ1-1; tentative D call: TRBD1 (5 bases). V lost 4 bases and J 5 bases, leaving 11 bases between the germline ends. CDR3 length: 12 amino acids. In germline, CDR1 is SQVTM, CDR2 ANQGSEA. CDR3 coding DNA: TGCAGCGTTGTACACGGGGGGACTGAAGCTTTCTTT. This gives the protein CSVVHGGTEAFF.

This clone was detected only once. V is TRBV12-3 or TRBV12-4 and J is TRBJ1-2, with a possible D match to TRBD1 (5 bases). V lost 6 bases and J lost 3, with 11 bases in between. CDR3 length equals 13 residues. In DNA, the CDR3 is TGTGCCAGCAGACCGGACAACTACTATGGCTACACCTTC. Amino acids: CASRPDNYYGYTF.

This rearrangement joins TRBV6-5 to TRBJ1-2, with 8 bases aligning to TRBD1. CDR1 is MNHEY, CDR2 SVGAGI, per germline. The CDR3 covers 16 residues. Unmatched junction bases numbered 7, after V lost 0 bases and J lost 4 bases. The CDR3 region has the DNA TGTGCCAGCAGTTACTCGAGGGACAGGCCACCCTATGGCTACACCTTC. As protein: CASSYSRDRPPYGYTF.

This clone has more than one count but fewer than ten. The rearrangement links TRBV27 to TRBJ2-7; 11 nucleotides line up with TRBD2. In germline, CDR1 is MNHEY, CDR2 SMNVEV (reference sequence). Trimming at V came to 4 bases and at J to 3 bases, leaving 5 bases not matched to a gene. The CDR3 extends over 15 amino acids. CDR3 coding DNA: TGTGCCAGCAGTTCGACTAGCGGGGTTCACTACGAGCAGTACTTC. It yields the protein CASSSTSGVHYEQYF.

The chain links TRBV15 to TRBJ1-5; maybe TRBD1 (5 bases). Trimming cost V 3 bases and J 0 bases, with 15 bases left between them. Germline CDR1 LNHNV, CDR2 YYDKDF (reference sequence). This CDR3 contains 17 residues. The CDR3 DNA sequence: TGTGCCACCAGCAGGGAGACAGCCAGTTATAGCAATCAGCCCCAGCATTTT. This gives the protein CATSRETASYSNQPQHF.

The V call is TRBV19, the J call TRBJ1-1; 8 bases align to TRBD1. The germline V gene encodes CDR1 LNHDA and CDR2 SQIVND (reference sequence). CDR3 length: 14 residues. V shed 1 base and J 3 bases; nucleotides not matched to a gene: 1. CDR3 region: CASSIGQGYTEAFF. The DNA for the CDR3 is TGTGCCAGTAGTATAGGACAGGGGTACACTGAAGCTTTCTTT.

The chain couples TRBV14 to TRBJ1-1; 9 bases agree with TRBD1. Trimming took 4 bases from V and 11 from J; bases not matched to a gene: 14. CDR1 and CDR2 (germline): SGHDN, FVKESK. The CDR3 contains 15 residues. CDR3 protein: CASSLLGTGWFGAFF. CDR3 coding DNA: TGTGCCAGCAGCCTCCTCGGGACAGGGTGGTTCGGGGCTTTCTTT.

There are a few counts of this clone. This chain uses TRBV5-6 with TRBJ1-1; TRBD1 might be the D (5 bases). The germline gives CDR1 SGHDT, CDR2 YYEEEE. The CDR3 sequence is 16 residues long. The germline V and J ends were trimmed by 3 bases and 0 bases, with 15 bases remaining between them. This CDR3 is CASSYEWGVLNTEAFF. The CDR3, as DNA: TGTGCCAGCAGCTATGAATGGGGGGTACTGAACACTGAAGCTTTCTTT.

The chain joins TRBV9 to TRBJ1-1, with D tentatively TRBD1 (6 bases). From germline, CDR1 is SGDLS and CDR2 YYNGEE. The CDR3 consists of 14 residues. Deletions cut 3 bases from V and 2 bases from J, with 11 bases between. In DNA form, the CDR3 reads TGTGCCAGCAGCGGCCGGGACACCAACACTGAAGCTTTCTTT. It yields the protein CASSGRDTNTEAFF.

The V gene is TRBV7-2, the J gene TRBJ2-5, with 7 bases fitting TRBD1. Looked up from germline, CDR1 is SGHTA and CDR2 is FQGNSA. With V trimmed by 5 bases and J by 6 bases, 18 bases remained unmatched. The CDR3 sequence is 17 residues long. The CDR3 here is CASSPLQDRKIVKTQYF. DNA of the CDR3: TGTGCCAGCAGCCCTCTTCAGGACAGGAAAATAGTAAAGACCCAGTACTTC.

This chain links TRBV9 with TRBJ2-7, with D perhaps matching TRBD1 (5 bases). This CDR3 has 13 residues. Per germline, CDR1 SGDLS and CDR2 YYNGEE. V lost 0 bases to trimming and J lost 6 bases, with 10 bases between them. CDR3 region: CASSVDIRGEQYF. The CDR3 DNA is TGTGCCAGCAGCGTAGACATAAGGGGCGAGCAGTACTTC.

Here the CDR3 DNA reads TGTGCCTTTCTAGCGGGAGGGTACAATGAGCAGTTCTTC. It codes for CAFLAGGYNEQFF. The chain recombines TRBV7-9 with TRBJ2-1, with 12 nucleotides matching TRBD2. CDR3 length: 13 amino acids. Losses at the gene ends were 11 bases for V and 4 bases for J; bases not matched to a gene: 3. Per the germline V gene, CDR1 is SEHNR and CDR2 is FQNEAQ (reference sequence).

CDR3 sequence reads: CASSPGGLAGALDTQYF. CDR3 DNA sequence: TGCGCCAGCAGCCCCGGGGGGCTAGCGGGGGCCCTAGATACGCAGTATTTT. This chain uses TRBV5-1 with TRBJ2-3; 10 nucleotides match TRBD2. The germline V gene encodes CDR1 SGHRS and CDR2 YFSETQ. After removal of 4 bases from V and 5 bases from J, the junction contained 13 bases not matched to a gene. The CDR3 is 17 amino acids.

V usage is TRBV25-1 and J usage is TRBJ1-1, with TRBD1 identical over 7 bases. The trim removed 6 bases at V and 1 base at J, leaving 5 bases unmatched. The germline gives CDR1 MGHDK, CDR2 SYGVNS. This CDR3 region has 14 residues. The CDR3 DNA sequence: TGTGCCAGCAGGGACAGGCCAACGAACACTGAAGCTTTCTTT. Translated: CASRDRPTNTEAFF.

V and J are TRBV7-3 and TRBJ2-2; 12 bases agree with TRBD2. CDR3 length equals 16 residues. Per the germline V gene, CDR1 is SGHTA and CDR2 is FQGTGA. The V and J ends lost 5 bases and 4 bases, in that order; junction bases with no gene match: 5. CDR3 amino acids: CASSRPSGRVTGELFF. DNA of the CDR3: TGTGCCAGCAGCCGCCCTAGCGGGAGGGTCACCGGGGAGCTGTTTTTT.

The chain is built from TRBV27 and TRBJ1-3, with 7 nucleotides matching TRBD1. Germline CDR1 reads MNHEY; CDR2 reads SMNVEV (reference sequence). V dropped 5 bases and J dropped 4; count of bases not matched to a gene: 11. The CDR3 contains 16 residues. The CDR3 here is CASSPGPTGRGNTIYF. The CDR3 bases are TGTGCCAGCAGTCCAGGTCCGACAGGGCGGGGAAACACCATATATTTT.

The rearrangement links TRBV9 to TRBJ2-1; TRBD1 is a possible D gene (5 bases). This CDR3 has 13 amino acids. The V end was cut by 0 bases, the J end by 9 bases, with 10 bases between. Germline V lookup: CDR1 SGDLS, CDR2 YYNGEE. DNA of the CDR3: TGTGCCAGCAGCGTAGTATCAGGGCGTGAGCAGTTCTTC. It codes for CASSVVSGREQFF.

V gene TRBV13 combines with J gene TRBJ1-2, with TRBD1 as a possible D gene (6 bases). Germline values: CDR1 PRHDT, CDR2 FYEKMQ (reference sequence). This CDR3 is 15 amino acids long. Deletions cut 4 bases from V and 4 bases from J, with 16 bases between. This CDR3 reads CASSYGNRASYGYTF. In DNA, the CDR3 is TGTGCCAGCAGCTACGGGAACAGGGCCTCCTATGGCTACACCTTC.

The chain is built from TRBV28 and TRBJ1-5; 9 bases are a match to TRBD1. In germline, CDR1 is MDHEN, CDR2 SYDVKM. The trim removed 8 bases at V and 6 bases at J, leaving 14 bases unmatched. The CDR3 covers 16 residues. The CDR3 loop is CASVALSGTGRQPQHF. CDR3 DNA sequence: TGTGCCAGCGTTGCCCTCTCCGGGACAGGGCGTCAGCCCCAGCATTTT. Complete variable domain (other parts from reference TRBV28 and TRBJ1-5): DVKVTQSSRYLVKRTGEKVFLECVQDMDHENMFWYRQDPGLGLRLIYFSYDVKMKEKGDIPEGYSVSREKKERFSLILESASTNQTSMYLCASVALSGTGRQPQHFGDGTRLSIL.

The chain uses TRBV30 and TRBJ1-3; a weak D match, TRBD1 (5 bases). Looked up from germline, CDR1 is GTSNPN and CDR2 is SVGIG (reference sequence). The ends were cut back, 4 bases at V and 0 bases at J, with 10 bases in the middle. The CDR3 runs 14 residues. The CDR3 bases are TGTGCCTGGAATGGGGCTTCCTCTGGAAACACCATATATTTT. This translates into CAWNGASSGNTIYF.

The rearrangement joins TRBV7-2 to TRBJ2-4, with D maybe TRBD1 (5 bases). Germline CDR1 reads SGHTA; CDR2 reads FQGNSA. The length of the CDR3 is 16 residues. V was clipped by 3 bases and J by 0 bases, with 12 bases between them. The CDR3 nucleotides are TGTGCCAGCAGCTTTTTTGGGGCTCTAGCCAAAAACATTCAGTACTTC. This gives the protein CASSFFGALAKNIQYF. Using reference TRBV7-2 and TRBJ2-4 for the parts outside the CDR3, the full variable domain is GAGVSQSPSNKVTEKGKDVELRCDPISGHTALYWYRQSLGQGLEFLIYFQGNSAPDKSGLPSDRFSAERTGGSVSTLTIQRTQQEDSAVYLCASSFFGALAKNIQYFGAGTRLSVL.